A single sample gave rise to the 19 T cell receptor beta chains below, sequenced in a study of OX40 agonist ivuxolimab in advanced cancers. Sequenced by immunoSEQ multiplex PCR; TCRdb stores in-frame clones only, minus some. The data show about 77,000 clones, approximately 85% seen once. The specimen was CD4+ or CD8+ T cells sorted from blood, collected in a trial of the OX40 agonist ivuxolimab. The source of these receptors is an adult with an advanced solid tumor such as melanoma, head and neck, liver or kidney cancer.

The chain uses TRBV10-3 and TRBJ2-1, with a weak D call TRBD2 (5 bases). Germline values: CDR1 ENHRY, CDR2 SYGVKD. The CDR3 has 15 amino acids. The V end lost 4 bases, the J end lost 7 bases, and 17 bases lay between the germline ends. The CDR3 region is CAISGRTSRGNEQFF. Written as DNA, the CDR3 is TGTGCCATCAGTGGGAGGACTTCTCGTGGAAATGAGCAGTTCTTC.

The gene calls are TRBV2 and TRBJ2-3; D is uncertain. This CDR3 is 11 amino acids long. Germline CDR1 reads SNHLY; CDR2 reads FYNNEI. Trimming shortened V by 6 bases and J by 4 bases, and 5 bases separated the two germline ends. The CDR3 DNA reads TGTGCCAGCAGAGCATCAGATACGCAGTATTTT. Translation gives CASRASDTQYF.

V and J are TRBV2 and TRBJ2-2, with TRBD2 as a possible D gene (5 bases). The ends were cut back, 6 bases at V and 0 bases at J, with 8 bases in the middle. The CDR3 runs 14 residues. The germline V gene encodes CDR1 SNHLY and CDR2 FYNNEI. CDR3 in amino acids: CASRELANTGELFF. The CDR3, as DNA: TGTGCCAGCAGGGAACTAGCGAACACCGGGGAGCTGTTTTTT.

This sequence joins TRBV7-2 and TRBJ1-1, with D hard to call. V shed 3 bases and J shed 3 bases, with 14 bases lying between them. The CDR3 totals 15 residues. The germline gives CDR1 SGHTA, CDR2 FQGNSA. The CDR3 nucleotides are TGTGCCAGCAGCTTGGGATGGTACGGGGACACTGAAGCTTTCTTT. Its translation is CASSLGWYGDTEAFF.

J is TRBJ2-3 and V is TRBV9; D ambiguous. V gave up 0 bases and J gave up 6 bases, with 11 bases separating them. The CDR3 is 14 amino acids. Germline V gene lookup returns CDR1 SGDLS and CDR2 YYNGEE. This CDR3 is CASSVDQIGDTQYF. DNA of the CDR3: TGTGCCAGCAGCGTAGACCAAATAGGGGATACGCAGTATTTT.

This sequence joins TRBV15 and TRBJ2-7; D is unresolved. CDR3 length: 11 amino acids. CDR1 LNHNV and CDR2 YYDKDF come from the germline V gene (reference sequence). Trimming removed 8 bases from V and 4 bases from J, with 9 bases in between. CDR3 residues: CATQDGYEQYF. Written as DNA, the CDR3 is TGTGCCACCCAGGACGGTTACGAGCAGTACTTC.

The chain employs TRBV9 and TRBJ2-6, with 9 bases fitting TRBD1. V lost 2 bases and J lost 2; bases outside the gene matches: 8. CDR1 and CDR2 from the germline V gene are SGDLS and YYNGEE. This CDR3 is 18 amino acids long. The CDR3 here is CASSVNPGQGTGANVLTF. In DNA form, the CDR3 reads TGTGCCAGCAGCGTTAACCCGGGACAGGGAACTGGGGCCAACGTCCTGACTTTC.

CDR3 residues: CASSVAADSSPLHF. The CDR3 DNA sequence: TGTGCCAGCAGTGTCGCCGCGGACAGTTCACCCCTCCACTTT. The chain uses TRBV25-1 and TRBJ1-6; TRBD1 is a possible D gene (6 bases). Germline V gene data show CDR1 as MGHDK and CDR2 as SYGVNS. V lost 4 bases, J lost 9 bases, and 13 bases lay in between. This CDR3 comprises 14 residues.

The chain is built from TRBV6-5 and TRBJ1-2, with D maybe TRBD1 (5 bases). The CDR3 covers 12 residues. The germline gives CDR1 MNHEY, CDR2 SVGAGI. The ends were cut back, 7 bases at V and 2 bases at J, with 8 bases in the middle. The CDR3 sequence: CASNGDNYGYTF. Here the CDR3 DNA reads TGTGCCAGCAACGGGGACAACTATGGCTACACCTTC.

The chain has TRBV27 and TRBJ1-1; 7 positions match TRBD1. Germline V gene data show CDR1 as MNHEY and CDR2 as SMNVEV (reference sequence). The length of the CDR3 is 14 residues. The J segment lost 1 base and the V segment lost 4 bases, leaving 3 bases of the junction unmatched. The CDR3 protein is CASSSTGKNTEAFF. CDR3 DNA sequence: TGTGCCAGCAGTTCGACAGGGAAGAACACTGAAGCTTTCTTT.

CDR3 sequence (DNA): TGTGCCAGCAGTGAGGAGGCTTTTGTGGAGCAGTACTTC. This gives the protein CASSEEAFVEQYF. V gene TRBV2 combines with J gene TRBJ2-7; tentatively, D is TRBD2 (5 bases). This CDR3 contains 13 residues. Germline lookup yields CDR1 SNHLY and CDR2 FYNNEI. Trimming stripped 3 bases from V and 7 bases from J, with 13 bases between.

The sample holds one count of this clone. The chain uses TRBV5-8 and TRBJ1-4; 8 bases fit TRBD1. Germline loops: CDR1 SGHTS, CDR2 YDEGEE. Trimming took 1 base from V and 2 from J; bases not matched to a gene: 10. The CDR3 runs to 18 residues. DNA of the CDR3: TGTGCCAGCAGCTTGCTTCAGGACAGGGTTTTGACTAATGAAAAACTGTTTTTT. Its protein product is CASSLLQDRVLTNEKLFF.

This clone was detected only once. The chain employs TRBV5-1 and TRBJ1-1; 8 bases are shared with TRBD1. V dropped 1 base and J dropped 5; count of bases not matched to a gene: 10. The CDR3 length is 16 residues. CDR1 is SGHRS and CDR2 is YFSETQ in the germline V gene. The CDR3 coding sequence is TGCGCCAGCAGCTTGCTCGCAGGGGGCGAGAGGACTGAAGCTTTCTTT. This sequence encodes CASSLLAGGERTEAFF.

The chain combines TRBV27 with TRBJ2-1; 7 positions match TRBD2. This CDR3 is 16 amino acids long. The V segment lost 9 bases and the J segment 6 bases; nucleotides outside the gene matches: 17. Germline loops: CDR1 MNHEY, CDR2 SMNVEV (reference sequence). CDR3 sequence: CASNQGLTGGSNEQFF. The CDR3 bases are TGTGCCAGTAACCAGGGCCTCACGGGGGGTTCCAATGAGCAGTTCTTC.

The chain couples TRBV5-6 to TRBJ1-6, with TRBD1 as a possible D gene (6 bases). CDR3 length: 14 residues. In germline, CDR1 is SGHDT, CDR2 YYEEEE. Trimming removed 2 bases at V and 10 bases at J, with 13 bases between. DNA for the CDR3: TGTGCCAGCAGCTTCATCGGGGGCGGATCACCCCTCCACTTT. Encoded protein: CASSFIGGGSPLHF.

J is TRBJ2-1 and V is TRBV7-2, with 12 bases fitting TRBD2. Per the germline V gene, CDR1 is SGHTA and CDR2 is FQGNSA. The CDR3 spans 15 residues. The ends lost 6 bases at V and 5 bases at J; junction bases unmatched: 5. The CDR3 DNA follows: TGTGCCAGCAGTATCCTAGCGGGGGGGCACAATGAGCAGTTCTTC. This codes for CASSILAGGHNEQFF.

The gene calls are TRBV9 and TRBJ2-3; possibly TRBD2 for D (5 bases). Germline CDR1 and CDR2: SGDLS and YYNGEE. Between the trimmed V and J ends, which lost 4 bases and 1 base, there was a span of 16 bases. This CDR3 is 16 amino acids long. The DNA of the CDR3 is TGTGCCAGCAGCCCGGACTTCTACCCGGGCACAGATACGCAGTATTTT. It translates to CASSPDFYPGTDTQYF.

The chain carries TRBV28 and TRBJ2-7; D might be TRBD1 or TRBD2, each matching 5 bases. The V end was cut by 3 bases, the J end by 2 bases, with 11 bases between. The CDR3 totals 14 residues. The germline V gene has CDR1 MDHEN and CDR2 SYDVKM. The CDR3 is CASSLVGPPYEQYF. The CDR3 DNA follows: TGTGCCAGCAGTTTGGTGGGACCACCCTACGAGCAGTACTTC.

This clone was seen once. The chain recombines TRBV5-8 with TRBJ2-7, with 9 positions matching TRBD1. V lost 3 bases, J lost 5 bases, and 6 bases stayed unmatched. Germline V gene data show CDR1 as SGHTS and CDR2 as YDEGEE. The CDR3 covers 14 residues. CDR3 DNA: TGTGCCAGCAGCTCCTGGGACAGGGCGAACGAGCAGTACTTC. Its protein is CASSSWDRANEQYF.